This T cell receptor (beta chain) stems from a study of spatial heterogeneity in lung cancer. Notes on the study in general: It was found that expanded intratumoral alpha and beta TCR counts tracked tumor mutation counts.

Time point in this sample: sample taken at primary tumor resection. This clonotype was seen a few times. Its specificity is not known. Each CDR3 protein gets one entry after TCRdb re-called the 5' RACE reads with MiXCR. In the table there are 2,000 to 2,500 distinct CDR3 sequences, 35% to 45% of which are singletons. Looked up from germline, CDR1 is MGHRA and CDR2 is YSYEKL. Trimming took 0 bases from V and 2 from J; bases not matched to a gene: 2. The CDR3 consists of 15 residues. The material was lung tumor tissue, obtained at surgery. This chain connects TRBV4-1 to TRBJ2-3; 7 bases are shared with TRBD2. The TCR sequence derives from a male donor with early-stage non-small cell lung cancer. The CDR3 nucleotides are TGCGCCAGCAGCCAAGATCAGCGGGACACAGATACGCAGTATTTT. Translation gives CASSQDQRDTDTQYF.